This T cell receptor (beta chain) was identified in a study of OX40 agonist ivuxolimab in advanced cancers. With regard to the full study: The costimulatory receptor OX40 (CD134) was targeted by ivuxolimab, a fully human IgG2 agonistic monoclonal antibody. Partial responses were achieved by three dose-escalation patients, of whom one had hepatocellular carcinoma and two had cutaneous melanoma. The purpose of peripheral TCRbeta sequencing was to test whether ivuxolimab changed TCR sequence diversity and led to clonal T-cell expansion. Patients were allowed to have had prior anti-PD-1, anti-PD-L1 or anti-CTLA-4 therapy, and around 37% of the dose-escalation patients had previously received checkpoint inhibitors. Intravenous ivuxolimab was administered to patients every 2 weeks at six dose levels: 0.01, 0.1, 0.3, 1.5, 3 and 10 mg/kg. In the dose-escalation cohort, approximately 82% of patients were male, and the mean age was approximately 60 years, with a range of about 23 to 90. The paper covers the monotherapy dose-escalation part of the phase I ivuxolimab trial, which included N ≈ 57 patients. Of the approximately 50 dose-escalation patients, hepatocellular carcinoma was present in around 20, melanoma in approximately 15, renal cell carcinoma in 9 and head and neck cancer in 9. General findings and caveats noted by the study authors: Partial responders in the 0.1-3.0 mg/kg groups had among the lowest normalized peripheral clonal expansion, especially among CD8+ T cells. After ivuxolimab, expanded clones were on average more numerous among CD8+ T cells than among CD4+ T cells. The antigen specificity of the clonally expanded peripheral T cells was not determined. Low levels of normalized T-cell clonal expansion were also shown by some nonresponding patients. At doses from 0.1 to 3.0 mg/kg, clonal expansion was seen in both CD4+ and CD8+ blood T cells between baseline and week 6.

Genomic DNA was extracted from sorted cells for sequencing of the TCRbeta CDR3 region. The immunoSEQ Assay was used for sequencing of TCRbeta CDR3 regions. The table was pulled from immuneACCESS by TCRdb, which kept in-frame rearrangements only. Such tables lose some clones; where checked, under half of the loss comes from unresolved V genes, and the rest has no known cause. This sample lists 68,000 or so clones; 80% to 85% were detected once. The top ten constitute 11% of the sample. Including cysteine and phenylalanine, the CDR3 has 15 amino acids. The read is trimmed to its CDR3 DNA, 45 bases read in frame from base 1. From the germline V gene (reference sequence), CDR1 is MNHEY and CDR2 is SMNVEV. Patients with a history of autoimmune disease or receiving systemic immunosuppression were excluded from the trial. Peripheral blood for TCR sequencing was collected from all dose cohorts at baseline, on cycle 4 day 1, and on cycle 7 day 1. Samples were obtained from an open-label, multicenter, first-in-human phase I dose-escalation trial of ivuxolimab. Adults with locally advanced or metastatic melanoma, renal cell, hepatocellular, or head and neck squamous cell carcinoma were enrolled in the trial. CD4+ and CD8+ T cells were sorted separately from peripheral blood before TCR sequencing.

Notes on this clone: The antigen it binds to is not known. Qualities for individual bases were not recorded, and no much larger clone is one base off.

The sequence joins TRBV27 to TRBJ2-5; 11 bases in the middle match TRBD1. Judging by the DNA end, TRBJ2-7 fits better; the J call may be wrong. This TCR was recovered from an adult with an advanced solid tumor such as melanoma, head and neck, liver or kidney cancer. The sample consisted of CD4+ or CD8+ T cells sorted from blood, taken in a trial of the OX40 agonist ivuxolimab. CDR3 loop: CASSPRTGGPYEQYF. The DNA sequence reads TGTGCCAGCAGTCCCAGGACAGGGGGCCCCTACGAGCAGTACTTC.